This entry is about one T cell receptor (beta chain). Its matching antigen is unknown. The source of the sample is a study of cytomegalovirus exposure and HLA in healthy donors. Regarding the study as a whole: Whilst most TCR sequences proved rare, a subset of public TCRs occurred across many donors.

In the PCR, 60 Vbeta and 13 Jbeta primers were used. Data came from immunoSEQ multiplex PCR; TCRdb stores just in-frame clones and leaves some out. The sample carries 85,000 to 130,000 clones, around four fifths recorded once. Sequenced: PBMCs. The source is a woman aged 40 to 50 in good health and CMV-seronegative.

The CDR3 DNA reads TGTGCCAGCAGAACTAGCGGGAGGAATGAGCAGTTCTTC. Its protein product is CASRTSGRNEQFF. The rearrangement links TRBV6-5 to TRBJ2-1, with 12 bases aligning to TRBD2. Per the germline V gene, CDR1 is MNHEY and CDR2 is SVGAGI. This CDR3 is 13 amino acids long. J was trimmed by 7 bases and V by 6 bases; bases with no gene match: 1.